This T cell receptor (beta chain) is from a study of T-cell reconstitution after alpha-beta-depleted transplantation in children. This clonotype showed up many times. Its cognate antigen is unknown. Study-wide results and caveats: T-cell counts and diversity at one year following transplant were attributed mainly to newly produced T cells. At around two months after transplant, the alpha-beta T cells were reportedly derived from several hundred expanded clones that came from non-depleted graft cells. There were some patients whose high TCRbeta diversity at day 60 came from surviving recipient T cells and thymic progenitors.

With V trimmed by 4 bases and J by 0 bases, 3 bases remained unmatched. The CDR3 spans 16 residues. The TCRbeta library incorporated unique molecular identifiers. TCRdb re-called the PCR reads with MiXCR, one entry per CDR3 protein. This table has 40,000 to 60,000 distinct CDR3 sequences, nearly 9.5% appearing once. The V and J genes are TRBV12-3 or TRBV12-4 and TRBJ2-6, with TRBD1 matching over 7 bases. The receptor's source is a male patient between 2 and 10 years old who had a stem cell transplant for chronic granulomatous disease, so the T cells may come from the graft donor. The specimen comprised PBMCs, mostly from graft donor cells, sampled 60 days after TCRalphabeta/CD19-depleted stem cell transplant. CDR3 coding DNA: TGTGCCAGCAGTTCCAACAGGGGCTCTGGGGCCAACGTCCTGACTTTC. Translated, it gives CASSSNRGSGANVLTF.